The clone carrying this TCR beta chain was detected many times. Its antigen is unknown. Three pembrolizumab responders had their TCRs sequenced. Sequencing was performed with immunoSEQ multiplex PCR; in TCRdb, only in-frame clones are kept and a portion is missing. The sample holds about 51,000 clones; over 65% are singletons and the top ten take 3.3%. The source of the sample is a study of PD-1 blockade in mismatch repair-deficient tumors. Study context: Enrolled about 2013-2016, patients had progressing, pretreated mismatch repair-deficient cancers of approximately 13 types.

CDR1 is MNHNY, CDR2 SVGAGI, per germline (reference sequence). This CDR3 region has 15 residues. V was clipped by 5 bases and J by 1 base, with 14 bases between them. Study conclusions and caveats: Rapid post-treatment expansion, then contraction, generally preceding radiologic response, marked tumor-resident clones.

This receptor was identified in an adult with mismatch repair-deficient cancer. The sample in question was peripheral blood, obtained 4 weeks after starting pembrolizumab. The J gene is TRBJ1-2, the V gene TRBV6-6; D perhaps matches TRBD1 (6 bases). The CDR3 loop is CASSPQGVDNYGYTF. In nucleotides, the CDR3 is TGTGCCAGCAGTCCACAGGGAGTAGATAACTATGGCTACACCTTC.